These 18 T cell receptor beta chains share one sample of origin, sequenced in a study of CD8 T cells in acute hepatitis C reinfection. Profiled with immunoSEQ multiplex PCR; TCRdb holds only in-frame clones, not every one. The data contain about 38,000 clones, 70% to 90% of them singletons. Time point here: naive CD8 control sorted from an acute-time-point sample. Sequencing was done on a sample of naive CD8+ T cells from PBMCs. The receptors originated from a woman under 30 who spontaneously cleared hepatitis C infection.

The CDR3 loop is CASSQLATGELFF. CDR3 sequence (DNA): TGCGCCAGCAGCCAACTAGCCACCGGGGAGCTGTTTTTT. V is TRBV4-1 and J is TRBJ2-2; the D gene is possibly TRBD2 (5 bases). This CDR3 is 13 amino acids long. Trimming stripped 2 bases from V and 4 bases from J, with 5 bases between. CDR1 MGHRA and CDR2 YSYEKL come from the germline V gene.

This sequence joins TRBV11-2 and TRBJ2-1; no firm D call. Germline CDR1 SGHAT, CDR2 FQNNGV. V was cut by 3 bases and J by 0 bases, with 9 bases left in between. CDR3 length equals 15 residues. CDR3 loop: CASSLARSSYNEQFF. As DNA, the CDR3 is TGTGCCAGCAGCTTGGCCCGGAGCTCCTACAATGAGCAGTTCTTC.

The gene calls are TRBV5-6 and TRBJ2-3; D may be TRBD1 or TRBD2 (5 bases each). The CDR3 length is 15 residues. The germline V gene has CDR1 SGHDT and CDR2 YYEEEE. The V and J ends lost 4 bases and 2 bases respectively, with 14 bases between them. DNA of the CDR3: TGTGCCAGCAGCAGGGGAGACAGACCCACAGATACGCAGTATTTT. Its protein product is CASSRGDRPTDTQYF.

The chain links TRBV27 to TRBJ2-1; D gene unclear. CDR1 MNHEY and CDR2 SMNVEV come from the germline V gene (reference sequence). The CDR3 contains 16 residues. Trimming shortened V by 5 bases and J by 2 bases, and 16 bases separated the two germline ends. CDR3 sequence reads: CASSPLRGNAYNEQFF. For the CDR3, the DNA is TGTGCCAGCAGTCCCCTGCGCGGCAACGCCTACAATGAGCAGTTCTTC.

This clone has only one observation. J is TRBJ2-1 and V is TRBV5-6, with D maybe TRBD1 (5 bases). Germline CDR1 is SGHDT and CDR2 is YYEEEE. V was cut by 7 bases and J by 9 bases, with 14 bases left in between. The CDR3 consists of 12 residues. In DNA form, the CDR3 reads TGTGCCAGCTCTTACCAGGGTGTTGAGCAGTTCTTC. Translating gives CASSYQGVEQFF.

This clone was seen once. The J gene is TRBJ2-1, the V gene TRBV4-1; D gene unclear. Trimming removed 4 bases from V and 8 bases from J, with 12 bases in between. The CDR3 covers 13 residues. Germline CDR1 MGHRA, CDR2 YSYEKL. CDR3 sequence: CASSRSSRYEQFF. The CDR3 DNA follows: TGCGCCAGCAGCCGGTCCAGCAGGTATGAGCAGTTCTTC.

The gene calls are TRBV7-9 and TRBJ1-2; D not resolved. Germline CDR1 and CDR2: SEHNR and FQNEAQ (reference sequence). The ends were cut back, 1 base at V and 4 bases at J, with 10 bases in the middle. CDR3 length: 14 amino acids. Written as DNA, the CDR3 is TGTGCCAGCAGCTTAGATATTCAACTCTATGGCTACACCTTC. Translating it yields CASSLDIQLYGYTF. Complete variable domain (other parts from reference TRBV7-9 and TRBJ1-2): DTGVSQNPRHKITKRGQNVTFRCDPISEHNRLYWYRQTLGQGPEFLTYFQNEAQLEKSRLLSDRFSAERPKGSFSTLEIQRTEQGDSAMYLCASSLDIQLYGYTFGSGTRLTVV.

V is TRBV10-2 and J is TRBJ1-5, with TRBD1 as a possible D gene (5 bases). Trimming stripped 2 bases from V and 6 bases from J, with 8 bases between. Germline V gene lookup returns CDR1 WSHSY and CDR2 SAAADI. This CDR3 spans 13 amino acids. The CDR3 region has the DNA TGCGCCAGCAGTGAGGGGGCCAGTCAGCCCCAGCATTTT. It yields the protein CASSEGASQPQHF.

The chain carries TRBV13 and TRBJ2-3; D is uncertain. The V end was cut by 0 bases, the J end by 1 base, with 11 bases between. The CDR3 has 16 residues. Per germline, CDR1 PRHDT and CDR2 FYEKMQ (reference sequence). CDR3 DNA sequence: TGTGCCAGCAGCTTAGGCCCCCATAAGGGCACAGATACGCAGTATTTT. Translated, it gives CASSLGPHKGTDTQYF.

This chain uses TRBV25-1 with TRBJ2-1; no firm D call. Germline lookup yields CDR1 MGHDK and CDR2 SYGVNS. This CDR3 contains 11 residues. Trimming stripped 3 bases from V and 8 bases from J, with 5 bases between. The CDR3: CASSEFYEQFF. CDR3 bases: TGTGCCAGCAGTGAGTTCTATGAGCAGTTCTTC.

The chain carries TRBV7-9 and TRBJ2-1, with 7 bases aligning to TRBD2. The CDR3 runs to 16 residues. V lost 4 bases and J lost 5; bases outside the gene matches: 11. The germline V gene has CDR1 SEHNR and CDR2 FQNEAQ (reference sequence). CDR3 region: CASSSPQGLLNNEQFF. In DNA, the CDR3 is TGTGCCAGCAGCTCACCCCAGGGACTACTAAACAATGAGCAGTTCTTC.

This clone was recorded only once. The rearrangement uses TRBV5-4 and TRBJ2-3; 10 positions agree with TRBD2. CDR3 length: 16 amino acids. Germline trimming cut 3 bases from V and 4 bases from J; bases unmatched to any gene: 8. Germline CDR1 reads SGHNT; CDR2 reads YYREEE (reference sequence). Here the CDR3 DNA reads TGTGCCAGCAGCTGGGCACTAGCGGGAATATCAGATACGCAGTATTTT. Amino acids: CASSWALAGISDTQYF.

The chain uses TRBV9 and TRBJ2-7; D gene uncertain. There are 15 residues in the CDR3. The germline V gene encodes CDR1 SGDLS and CDR2 YYNGEE. The V end was cut by 0 bases, the J end by 2 bases, with 12 bases between. The CDR3 DNA reads TGTGCCAGCAGCGTAGAAGGCAGCCAGGCCTACGAGCAGTACTTC. Its protein product is CASSVEGSQAYEQYF.

This rearrangement joins TRBV27 to TRBJ1-1; possibly TRBD1 for D (5 bases). The CDR3 spans 12 residues. The V gene lost 6 bases and the J gene lost 5 bases, with 10 bases spanning the gap. The germline V gene encodes CDR1 MNHEY and CDR2 SMNVEV (reference sequence). The CDR3 reads CASSQGGTEAFF. For the CDR3, the DNA is TGTGCCAGCAGCCAGGGTGGTACTGAAGCTTTCTTT.

The chain carries TRBV6-1 and TRBJ1-5, with D uncertain. The CDR3 sequence is 15 residues long. Germline values: CDR1 MNHNS, CDR2 SASEGT. Trimming removed 2 bases from V and 6 bases from J, with 14 bases in between. The DNA for the CDR3 is TGTGCCAGCAGTGAACCCCGACTGGTGTCTCAGCCCCAGCATTTT. Its translation: CASSEPRLVSQPQHF.

The DNA for the CDR3 is TGCAGCGTTGGGACAGGGGATTCCCATGGCTACACCTTC. Encoded protein: CSVGTGDSHGYTF. The gene calls are TRBV29-1 and TRBJ1-2, with 9 bases lining up with TRBD1. From germline, CDR1 is SQVTM and CDR2 ANQGSEA. V shed 4 bases and J 6 bases; nucleotides not matched to a gene: 6. This CDR3 contains 13 residues.

The chain combines TRBV5-6 with TRBJ2-7; D ambiguous. The CDR3 consists of 14 residues. The germline V gene has CDR1 SGHDT and CDR2 YYEEEE. V was pared by 2 bases and J by 3 bases, with 12 bases between. In DNA form, the CDR3 reads TGTGCCAGCAGCTTCTCGGTCCCTATCTACGAGCAGTACTTC. Translating gives CASSFSVPIYEQYF.

The genes are TRBV2 and TRBJ2-2, with TRBD2 matching 7 bases. The germline V gene encodes CDR1 SNHLY and CDR2 FYNNEI. This CDR3 comprises 16 residues. V was clipped by 6 bases and J by 4 bases; unmatched bases: 11. The CDR3 reads CASSPPLAMGTGELFF. In nucleotides, the CDR3 is TGTGCCAGCAGCCCGCCACTAGCGATGGGCACCGGGGAGCTGTTTTTT.